This T cell receptor beta chain was retrieved from a study of cytomegalovirus exposure and HLA in healthy donors. V was pared by 4 bases and J by 3 bases, with 9 bases between. This CDR3 contains 12 residues. Germline loops: CDR1 SQVTM, CDR2 ANQGSEA. PCR involved 60 Vbeta and 13 Jbeta primers. Clones were read by immunoSEQ multiplex PCR, and TCRdb kept only the in-frame ones, dropping some. The sample consists of over 100,000 clones, about 70% of them appearing once. The gene calls are TRBV29-1 and TRBJ1-2; D is ambiguous. The sequence came from a woman between 25 and 40 years old in good health and CMV-seronegative. The sequenced material came from PBMCs. In DNA form, the CDR3 reads TGCAGCGTTGTGAATCAGGACTATGGCTACACCTTC. Protein: CSVVNQDYGYTF.